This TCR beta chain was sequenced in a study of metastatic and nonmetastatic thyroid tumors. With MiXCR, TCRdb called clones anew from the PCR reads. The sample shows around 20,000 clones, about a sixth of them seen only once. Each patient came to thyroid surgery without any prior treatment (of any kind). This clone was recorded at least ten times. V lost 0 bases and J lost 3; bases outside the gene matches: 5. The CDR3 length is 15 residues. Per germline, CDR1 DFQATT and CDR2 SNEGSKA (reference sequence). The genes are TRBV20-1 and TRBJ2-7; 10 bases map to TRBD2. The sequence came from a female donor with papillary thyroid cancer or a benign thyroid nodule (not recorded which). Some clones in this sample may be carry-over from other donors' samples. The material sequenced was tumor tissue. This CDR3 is CSARDEASGSYEQYF. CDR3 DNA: TGCAGTGCTAGAGATGAGGCTAGCGGGAGCTACGAGCAGTACTTC.